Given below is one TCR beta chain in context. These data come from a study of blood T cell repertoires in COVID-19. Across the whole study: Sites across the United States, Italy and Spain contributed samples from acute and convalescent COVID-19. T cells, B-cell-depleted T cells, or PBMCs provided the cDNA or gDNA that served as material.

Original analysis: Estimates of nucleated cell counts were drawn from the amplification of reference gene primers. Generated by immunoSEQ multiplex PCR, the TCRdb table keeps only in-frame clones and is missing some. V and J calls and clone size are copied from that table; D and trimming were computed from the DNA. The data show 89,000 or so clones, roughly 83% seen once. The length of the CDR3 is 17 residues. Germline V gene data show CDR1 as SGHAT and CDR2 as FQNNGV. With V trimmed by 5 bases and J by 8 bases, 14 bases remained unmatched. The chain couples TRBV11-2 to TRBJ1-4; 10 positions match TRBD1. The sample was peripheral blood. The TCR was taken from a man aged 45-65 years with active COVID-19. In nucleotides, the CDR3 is TGTGCCAGCAGCCCACCGGACAGGGGGGGGAGAACGGAAAAACTGTTTTTT. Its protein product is CASSPPDRGGRTEKLFF.